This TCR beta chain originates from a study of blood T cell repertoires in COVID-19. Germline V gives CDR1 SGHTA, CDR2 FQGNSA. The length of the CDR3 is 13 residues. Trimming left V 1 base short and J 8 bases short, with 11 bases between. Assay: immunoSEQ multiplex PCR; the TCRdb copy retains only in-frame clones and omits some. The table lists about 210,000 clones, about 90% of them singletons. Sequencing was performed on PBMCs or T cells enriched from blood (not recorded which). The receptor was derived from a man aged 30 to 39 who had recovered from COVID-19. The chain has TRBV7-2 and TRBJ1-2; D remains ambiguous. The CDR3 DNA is TGTGCCAGCAGCTTAGACAGTTCCGGCGGCTACACCTTC. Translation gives CASSLDSSGGYTF.